This TCR beta chain was documented in a study of shared clonotypes between healthy human individuals. Samples underwent the assay at deep level. Method: immunoSEQ multiplex PCR; TCRdb's copy keeps in-frame clones and lacks some. Of roughly 500,000 clones listed, almost 80% are singletons. The CDR3 contains 16 residues. The germline V gene has CDR1 SSHAT and CDR2 FNYEAQ (reference sequence). V dropped 5 bases and J dropped 7; count of bases not matched to a gene: 11. Sample: PBMCs. The V gene is TRBV7-7, the J gene TRBJ2-1; 10 bases agree with TRBD2. The receptor was isolated from a woman in her thirties or forties in good health. Some clones in this sample may be carry-over from other donors' samples. CDR3 bases: TGTGCCAGCAGCCCACTGAGCGGGAGGGCGCTGAATGAGCAGTTCTTC. This codes for CASSPLSGRALNEQFF.